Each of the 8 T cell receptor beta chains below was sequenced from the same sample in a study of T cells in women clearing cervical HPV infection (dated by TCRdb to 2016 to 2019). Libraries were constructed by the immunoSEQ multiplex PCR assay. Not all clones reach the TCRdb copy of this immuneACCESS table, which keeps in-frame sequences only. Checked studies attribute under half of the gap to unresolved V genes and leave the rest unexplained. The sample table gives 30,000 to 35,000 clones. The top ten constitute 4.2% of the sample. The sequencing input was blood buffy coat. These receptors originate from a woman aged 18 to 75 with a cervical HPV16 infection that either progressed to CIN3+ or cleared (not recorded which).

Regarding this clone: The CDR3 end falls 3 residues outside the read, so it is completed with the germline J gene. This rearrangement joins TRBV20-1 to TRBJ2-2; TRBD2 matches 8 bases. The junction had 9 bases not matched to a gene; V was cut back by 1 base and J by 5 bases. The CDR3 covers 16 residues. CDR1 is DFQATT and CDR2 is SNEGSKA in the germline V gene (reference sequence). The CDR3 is CSARGPGLVRTGELFF. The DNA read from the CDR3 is TGCAGTGCTAGAGGACCGGGACTAGTGAGAACCGGGGAG.

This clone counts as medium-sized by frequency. CDR3 amino acids: CASSSGTSTDTQYF. Incomplete CDR3 DNA: TGTGCCAGCAGCTCCGGGACTAGCACAGATACG. The rearrangement links TRBV7-2 to TRBJ2-3, with D perhaps TRBD2 (6 bases). Read sequence stops 3 residues before the CDR3 end, and the germline J gene provides the missing end. With 4 bases removed from V and 0 bases from J, the gap between germline ends came to 8 bases. The CDR3 length is 14 residues. Germline V CDR1 and CDR2: SGHTA, FQGNSA.

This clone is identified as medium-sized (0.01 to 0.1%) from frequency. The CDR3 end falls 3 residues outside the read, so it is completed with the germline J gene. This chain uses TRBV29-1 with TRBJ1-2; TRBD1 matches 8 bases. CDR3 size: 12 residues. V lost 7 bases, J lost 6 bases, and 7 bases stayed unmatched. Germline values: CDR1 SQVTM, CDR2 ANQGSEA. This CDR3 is CSATGQGHGYTF. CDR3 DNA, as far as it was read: TGCAGCGCAACCGGACAGGGTCATGGC.

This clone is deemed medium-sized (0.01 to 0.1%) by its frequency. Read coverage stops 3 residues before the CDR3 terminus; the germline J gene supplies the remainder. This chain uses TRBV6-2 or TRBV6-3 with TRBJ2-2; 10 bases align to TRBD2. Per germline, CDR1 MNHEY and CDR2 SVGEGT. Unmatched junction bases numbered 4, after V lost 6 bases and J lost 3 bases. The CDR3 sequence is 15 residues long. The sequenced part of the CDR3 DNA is TGTGCCAGCAGGGCACTAGCGGGACACACCGGGGAG. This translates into CASRALAGHTGE. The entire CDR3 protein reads CASRALAGHTGELFF.

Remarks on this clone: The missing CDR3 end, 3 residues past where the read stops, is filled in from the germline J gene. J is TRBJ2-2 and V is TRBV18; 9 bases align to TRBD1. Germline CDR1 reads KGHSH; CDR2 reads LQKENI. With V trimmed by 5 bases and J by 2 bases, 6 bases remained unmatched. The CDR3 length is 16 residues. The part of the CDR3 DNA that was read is TGTGCCAGCTCAATTACAGGGGGCTACAACACCGGGGAG. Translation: CASSITGGYNTGE. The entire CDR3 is CASSITGGYNTGELFF.

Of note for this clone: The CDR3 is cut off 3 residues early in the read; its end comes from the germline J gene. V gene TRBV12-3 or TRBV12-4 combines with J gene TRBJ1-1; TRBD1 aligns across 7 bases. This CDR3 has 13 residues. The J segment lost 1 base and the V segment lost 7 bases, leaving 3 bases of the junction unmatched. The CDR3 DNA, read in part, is TGTGCCAGCACCAGGGACAGGAACACTGAA. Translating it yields CASTRDRNTE. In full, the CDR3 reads CASTRDRNTEAFF.

Partial CDR3 DNA: TGTGCCAGCAGCCAAGGACAACTTTATGGC. Amino acid sequence: CASSQGQLYG. The full CDR3 is CASSQGQLYGYTF. The rearrangement uses TRBV14 and TRBJ1-2, with no clear D. Read sequence stops 3 residues before the CDR3 end, and the germline J gene provides the missing end. The CDR3 has 13 residues. Germline assignment: CDR1 SGHDN and CDR2 FVKESK. With 1 base removed from V and 5 bases from J, the gap between germline ends came to 8 bases.

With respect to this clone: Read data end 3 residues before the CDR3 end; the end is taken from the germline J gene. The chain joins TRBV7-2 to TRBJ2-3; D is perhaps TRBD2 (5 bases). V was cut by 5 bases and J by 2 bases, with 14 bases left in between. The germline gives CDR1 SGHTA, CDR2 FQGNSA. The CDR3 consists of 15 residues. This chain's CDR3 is CASSPPEGPTDTQYF. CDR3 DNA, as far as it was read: TGTGCCAGCAGCCCCCCCGAGGGCCCCACAGATACG.